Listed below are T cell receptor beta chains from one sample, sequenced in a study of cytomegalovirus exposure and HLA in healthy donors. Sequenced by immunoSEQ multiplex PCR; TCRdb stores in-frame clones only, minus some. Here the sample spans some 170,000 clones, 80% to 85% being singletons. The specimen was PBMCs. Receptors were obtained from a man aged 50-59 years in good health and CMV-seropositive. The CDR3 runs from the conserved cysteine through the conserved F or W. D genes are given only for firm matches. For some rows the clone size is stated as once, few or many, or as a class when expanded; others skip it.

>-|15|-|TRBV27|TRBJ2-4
CASSLGVGGKNIQYF
TGTGCCAGCAGTCTCGGGGTCGGGGGCAAAAACATTCAGTACTTC
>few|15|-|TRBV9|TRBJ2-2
CASTPLEGNTGELFF
TGTGCCAGCACCCCCTTGGAGGGGAACACCGGGGAGCTGTTTTTT
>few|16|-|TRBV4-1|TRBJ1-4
CASSRDAGATNEKLFF
TGCGCCAGCAGCCGCGACGCAGGGGCCACTAATGAAAAACTGTTTTTT
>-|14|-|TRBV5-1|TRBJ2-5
CASSEAGQQETQYF
TGCGCCAGCAGCGAGGCGGGACAGCAAGAGACCCAGTACTTC
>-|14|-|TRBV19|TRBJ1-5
CASSIGIYNQPQHF
TGTGCCAGTAGTATCGGTATTTACAATCAGCCCCAGCATTTT
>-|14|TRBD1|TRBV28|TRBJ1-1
CASRPGQENTEAFF
TGTGCCAGCAGACCCGGACAGGAGAACACTGAAGCTTTCTTT
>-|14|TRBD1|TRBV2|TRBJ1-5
CASRTGEGSQPQHF
TGTGCCAGCAGGACAGGGGAGGGCAGTCAGCCCCAGCATTTT
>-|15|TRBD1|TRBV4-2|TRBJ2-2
CASSRQGQGTGELFF
TGTGCCAGCAGCCGACAGGGACAGGGGACCGGGGAGCTGTTTTTT
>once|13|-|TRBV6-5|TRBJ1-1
CASSYSGWTEAFF
TGTGCCAGCAGTTACTCTGGCTGGACTGAAGCTTTCTTT
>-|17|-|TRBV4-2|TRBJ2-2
CASSQDRPGANTGELFF
TGTGCCAGCAGCCAAGATCGACCGGGAGCAAACACCGGGGAGCTGTTTTTT